The entry below gives a single T cell receptor (beta chain) sequence along with its context. The antigen is unknown. This specimen belongs to a study of T cells in localized non-small cell lung cancer. General study findings and limits: Peak T cell clonality was found in uninvolved adjacent lung, exceeding tumor. Adjacent lung held a median around 60 of the top 100 tumor clones. Higher T cell density in the blood was associated with longer overall survival, whereas higher adjacent-lung clonality associated with shorter survival.

This CDR3 is 14 amino acids long. Trimming pared 0 bases from V and 3 bases from J, leaving 5 bases between. Germline V gene sequence: CDR1 SNHLY, CDR2 FYNNEI. Data came from immunoSEQ multiplex PCR; TCRdb stores just in-frame clones and leaves some out. The data hold approximately 37,000 clones, with around nine tenths observed a single time. The clonotype originates from a man aged 18-49 years with stage I lung adenocarcinoma. The rearrangement joins TRBV2 to TRBJ2-2, with D possibly called TRBD1 or TRBD2 (5 bases each). The source material was peripheral blood, sampled before any cancer treatment. The CDR3 nucleotides read TGTGCCAGCAGTGAAGCGGGACACACCGGGGAGCTGTTTTTT. Protein: CASSEAGHTGELFF.